This TCR beta chain is drawn from a study of T cell responses to AZD1222 COVID-19 vaccine. General study findings and limits: Nearly half of unique spike-specific TCRs reportedly avoided B.1.351 and B.1.1.7 mutated regions. White British people made up most donors, females outnumbered males, and clonal diversity was possibly underestimated.

TCRdb's table, derived via immunoSEQ multiplex PCR, lists solely in-frame clones and lacks some. The top ten hold approximately 1% of the sample, which has about 200,000 clones, 85% to 95% seen once. Note on this clone: Its antigen is unidentified.

The junction had 12 bases not matched to a gene; V was cut back by 0 bases and J by 9 bases. Germline CDR1 and CDR2: LGHNA and YSLEER. The length of the CDR3 is 18 residues. This receptor was obtained from an adult who received the AZD1222 COVID-19 vaccine. Sequenced here: peripheral blood, sampled 28 days after the second AZD1222 dose. The chain employs TRBV4-3 and TRBJ2-2; TRBD2 aligns across 11 bases. The CDR3 sequence: CASSQDLLSGGAVRELFF. The CDR3 DNA sequence: TGCGCCAGCAGCCAAGATCTTCTTAGCGGGGGGGCCGTCCGGGAGCTGTTTTTT.